Presented here are 8 T cell receptor beta chains from one specimen sequenced in a study of blood T cell repertoires in COVID-19. The assay was immunoSEQ multiplex PCR, and TCRdb's table has in-frame clones only and misses some. Seen here are 50,000 to 65,000 clones, roughly 90% observed once, and the top ten hold 1% to 1.5%. The sample taken for sequencing was peripheral blood. These receptors all stem from a man in his fifties or sixties with acute or convalescent COVID-19.

This clone was observed a few times. The J gene is TRBJ2-6, the V gene TRBV4-3; D gene uncertain. The germline V gene has CDR1 LGHNA and CDR2 YSLEER. This CDR3 spans 15 amino acids. V was shortened by 0 bases and J by 0 bases, with 3 bases between the two germline ends. The CDR3 DNA reads TGCGCCAGCAGCCAAGATAACTCTGGGGCCAACGTCCTGACTTTC. Protein: CASSQDNSGANVLTF.

This clone was detected a few times. This chain uses TRBV6-5 with TRBJ2-2; D is perhaps TRBD2 (5 bases). CDR1 is MNHEY, CDR2 SVGAGI, per germline. The CDR3 consists of 15 residues. V was shortened by 2 bases and J by 6 bases, with 13 bases between the two germline ends. The CDR3: CASSYQSGSAGELFF. The DNA of the CDR3 is TGTGCCAGCAGTTACCAAAGCGGTTCGGCCGGGGAGCTGTTTTTT.

This rearrangement joins TRBV3-1 (or the pseudogene TRBV3-2) to TRBJ2-7; TRBD1 agrees at 10 bases. Germline assignment: CDR1 LGHDT and CDR2 YNNKEL (reference sequence). Trimming cost V 5 bases and J 7 bases; bases outside gene matches: 8. The CDR3 consists of 14 residues. CDR3 coding DNA: TGTGCCAGCAGCGTAGACAGGGGGCGTAGGGAGCAGTACTTC. Translation gives CASSVDRGRREQYF.

The gene calls are TRBV29-1 and TRBJ1-4, with 7 bases lining up with TRBD1. Germline trimming cut 4 bases from V and 8 bases from J; bases unmatched to any gene: 4. The CDR3 is 12 amino acids. Germline CDR1 reads SQVTM; CDR2 reads ANQGSEA. CDR3 residues: CSVGQGGEKLFF. The CDR3 DNA follows: TGCAGCGTTGGACAGGGAGGCGAAAAACTGTTTTTT.

This chain joins TRBV27 and TRBJ2-7; D perhaps matches TRBD2 (7 bases). Looked up from germline, CDR1 is MNHEY and CDR2 is SMNVEV (reference sequence). Trimming removed 3 bases at V and 3 bases at J, with 18 bases between. The CDR3 length is 16 residues. The chain's CDR3 is CASSFKGGASIYEQYF. The CDR3 nucleotides read TGTGCCAGCAGTTTCAAGGGGGGGGCTTCGATCTACGAGCAGTACTTC.

The table lists this clone with a count of one. One end of the junction is discordant with germline, which a read error may explain. J is TRBJ2-1 and V is TRBV6-1; 10 bases fit TRBD2. Per the germline V gene, CDR1 is MNHNS and CDR2 is SASEGT. CDR3 length: 19 residues. The CDR3 sequence is CASSQASGRAGSSYNEQFF. The DNA of the CDR3 is TGTGCCAGCAGTCAAGCAAGCGGGAGGGCCGGAAGCTCCTACAATGAGCAGTTCTTC.

The gene calls are TRBV6-5 and TRBJ2-7; the match to TRBD2 covers 7 bases. The CDR3 contains 15 residues. Trimming took 6 bases from V and 2 from J; bases not matched to a gene: 10. Germline V gene data show CDR1 as MNHEY and CDR2 as SVGAGI. The DNA of the CDR3 is TGTGCCAGCAGCCGAAACCCGAGCGGGGCCTACGAGCAGTACTTC. Its protein product is CASSRNPSGAYEQYF.

This sequence joins TRBV11-3 and TRBJ1-2; 8 nucleotides match TRBD1. In germline, CDR1 is SGHNT, CDR2 YENEEA. The CDR3 sequence is 18 residues long. V gave up 5 bases and J gave up 4 bases; unmatched junction bases: 18. This CDR3 is CASSRTSGGAVISYGYTF. For the CDR3, the DNA is TGTGCCAGCAGCCGTACTTCAGGGGGCGCAGTAATTAGCTATGGCTACACCTTC.